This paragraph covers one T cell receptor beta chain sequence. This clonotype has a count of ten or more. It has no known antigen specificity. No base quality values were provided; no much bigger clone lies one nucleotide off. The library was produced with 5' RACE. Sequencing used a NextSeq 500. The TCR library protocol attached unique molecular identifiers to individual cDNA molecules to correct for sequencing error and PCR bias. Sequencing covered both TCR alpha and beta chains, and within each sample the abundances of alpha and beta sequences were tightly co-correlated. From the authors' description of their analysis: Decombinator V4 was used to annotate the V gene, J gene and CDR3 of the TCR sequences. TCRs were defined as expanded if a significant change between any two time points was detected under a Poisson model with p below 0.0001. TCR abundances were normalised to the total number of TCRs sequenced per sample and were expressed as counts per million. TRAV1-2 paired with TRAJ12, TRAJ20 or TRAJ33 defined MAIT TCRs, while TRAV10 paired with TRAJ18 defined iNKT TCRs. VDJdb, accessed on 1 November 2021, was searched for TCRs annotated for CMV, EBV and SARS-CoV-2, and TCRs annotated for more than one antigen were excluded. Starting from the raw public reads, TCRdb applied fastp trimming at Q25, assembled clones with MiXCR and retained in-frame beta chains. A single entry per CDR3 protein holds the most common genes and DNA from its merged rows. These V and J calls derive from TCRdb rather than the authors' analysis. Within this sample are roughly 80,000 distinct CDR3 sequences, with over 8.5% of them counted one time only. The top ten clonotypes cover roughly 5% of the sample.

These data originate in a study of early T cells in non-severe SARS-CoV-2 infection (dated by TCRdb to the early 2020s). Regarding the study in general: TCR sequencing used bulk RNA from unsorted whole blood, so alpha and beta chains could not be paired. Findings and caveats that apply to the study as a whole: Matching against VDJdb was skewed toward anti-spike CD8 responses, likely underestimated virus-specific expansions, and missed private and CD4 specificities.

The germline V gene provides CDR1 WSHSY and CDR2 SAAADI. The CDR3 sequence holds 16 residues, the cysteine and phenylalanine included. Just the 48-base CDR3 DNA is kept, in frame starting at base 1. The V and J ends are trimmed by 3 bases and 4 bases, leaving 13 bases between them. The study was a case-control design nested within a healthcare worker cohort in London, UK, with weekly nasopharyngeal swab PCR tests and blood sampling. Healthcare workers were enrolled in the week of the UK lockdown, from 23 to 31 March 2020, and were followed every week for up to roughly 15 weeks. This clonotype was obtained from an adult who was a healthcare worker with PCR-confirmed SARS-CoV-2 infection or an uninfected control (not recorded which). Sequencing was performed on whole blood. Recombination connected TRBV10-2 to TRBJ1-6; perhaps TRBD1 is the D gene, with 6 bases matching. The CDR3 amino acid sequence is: CASSEGGLDYNSPLHF. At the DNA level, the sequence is TGCGCCAGCAGTGAAGGGGGACTCGATTATAATTCACCCCTCCACTTT.